One sample yielded the 25 T cell receptor beta chains listed below, sequenced in a study of graft-versus-host responses after intestinal transplantation listed by TCRdb under 2021. The method was the immunoSEQ multiplex PCR assay. TCRdb limited this immuneACCESS table to in-frame rearrangements with V and J called. A share of clones is missing; checked studies link under half to unresolved V genes, and the rest is unexplained. The sample table records tens of thousands of clones; 85% to 95% of these occur just once. The top ten clones comprise 43% of the sample. The specimen was PBMCs, collected about 37 weeks after intestinal transplant. These receptor sequences come from a human patient who received an intestinal transplant, so some T cells may come from the graft donor.

The rearrangement uses TRBV2 and TRBJ1-5, with 8 bases matching TRBD1. The J segment lost 7 bases and the V segment lost 4 bases, leaving 3 bases of the junction unmatched. This CDR3 comprises 13 residues. Germline-derived CDR1 and CDR2 are SNHLY and FYNNEI. Written as DNA, the CDR3 is TGTGCCAGCAGTGGGGACAGGAGACAGCCCCAGCATTTT. This gives the protein CASSGDRRQPQHF.

J is TRBJ2-3 and V is TRBV7-6; a possible D gene is TRBD2 (7 bases). Looked up from germline, CDR1 is SGHVS and CDR2 is FNYEAQ. CDR3 length equals 20 residues. V lost 3 bases to trimming and J lost 2 bases, with 27 bases between them. In nucleotides, the CDR3 is TGTGCCAGCAGCTTGGGGGCGGGGGCCGGGAGAGCCCGCCTCACAGATACGCAGTATTTT. It is translated as CASSLGAGAGRARLTDTQYF.

V is TRBV27 and J is TRBJ1-1; D unresolved. Germline CDR1 MNHEY, CDR2 SMNVEV (reference sequence). The CDR3 runs to 13 residues. V shed 4 bases and J shed 0 bases, with 6 bases lying between them. The CDR3 region has the DNA TGTGCCAGCAGTTGGGAAATGAACACTGAAGCTTTCTTT. Translating it yields CASSWEMNTEAFF.

This chain uses TRBV5-6 with TRBJ1-1; perhaps TRBD1 as D (5 bases). The V gene's germline CDR1 is SGHDT and CDR2 YYEEEE. V was clipped by 7 bases and J by 4 bases, with 14 bases between them. The CDR3 loop spans 13 amino acids. CDR3 sequence (DNA): TGTGCCAGCGTATCATGGGGCGGCACTGAAGCTTTCTTT. Its translation is CASVSWGGTEAFF. The entire variable domain, with the rest obtained from reference TRBV5-6 and TRBJ1-1, is as follows: DAGVTQSPTHLIKTRGQQVTLRCSPKSGHDTVSWYQQALGQGPQFIFQYYEEEERQRGNFPDRFSGHQFPNYSSELNVNALLLGDSALYLCASVSWGGTEAFFGQGTRLTVV.

This chain uses TRBV11-1 with TRBJ2-7; D gene ambiguous. Trimming took 2 bases from V and 0 from J, leaving 8 bases between them. In germline, CDR1 is SGHAT, CDR2 FQDESV (reference sequence). The CDR3 loop spans 14 amino acids. CDR3 in amino acids: CASSLTGSSYEQYF. The CDR3 DNA is TGTGCCAGCAGCTTAACCGGGTCCTCCTACGAGCAGTACTTC.

The rearrangement joins TRBV6-5 to TRBJ1-2, with unresolved D. Germline V lookup: CDR1 MNHEY, CDR2 SVGAGI. V dropped 8 bases and J dropped 4 bases, with 14 bases sitting between them. The CDR3 loop spans 13 amino acids. CDR3: CASGFQESYGYTF. CDR3 coding DNA: TGTGCCAGCGGTTTCCAGGAAAGCTATGGCTACACCTTC.

CDR3 sequence reads: CASNRGITSTDTQYF. The CDR3 DNA follows: TGTGCCAGCAATCGTGGCATAACTAGCACAGATACGCAGTATTTT. The chain joins TRBV6-5 to TRBJ2-3; D ambiguous. The CDR3 totals 15 residues. Trimming removed 7 bases from V and 0 bases from J, with 14 bases in between. Germline values: CDR1 MNHEY, CDR2 SVGAGI.

This sequence joins TRBV7-9 and TRBJ2-2, with D tentatively TRBD1 or TRBD2 (5 bases each). Germline loops: CDR1 SEHNR, CDR2 FQNEAQ (reference sequence). The length of the CDR3 is 16 residues. Trimming shortened V by 1 base and J by 5 bases, and 14 bases separated the two germline ends. The CDR3 region is CASSLGGSTTTGELFF. In DNA form, the CDR3 reads TGTGCCAGCAGCTTAGGGGGGAGTACTACGACCGGGGAGCTGTTTTTT.

V gene TRBV27 combines with J gene TRBJ1-2; 9 bases map to TRBD1. The ends lost 5 bases at V and 8 bases at J; junction bases unmatched: 6. CDR1 and CDR2 (germline): MNHEY, SMNVEV (reference sequence). This CDR3 has 13 residues. The CDR3 here is CASSRTGAWGYTF. CDR3 coding DNA: TGTGCCAGCAGTCGGACAGGGGCATGGGGCTACACCTTC.

The V call is TRBV7-3, the J call TRBJ2-2; no clear D. The germline CDR1 and CDR2 sequences are SGHTA and FQGTGA. This CDR3 is built from 18 residues. V lost 1 base and J lost 0, with 15 bases in between. The CDR3 sequence: CASSLNPRSITNTGELFF. As DNA, the CDR3 is TGTGCCAGCAGCTTAAACCCTCGCTCCATAACGAACACCGGGGAGCTGTTTTTT.

This chain links TRBV19 with TRBJ2-7; 9 nucleotides line up with TRBD2. CDR1 is LNHDA, CDR2 SQIVND, per germline (reference sequence). V lost 6 bases, J lost 2 bases, and 11 bases stayed unmatched. The CDR3 is made up of 16 amino acids. The DNA of the CDR3 is TGTGCCAGTAGGGAATCCGGACTAGCGCTTGCCTACGAGCAGTACTTC. Protein product: CASRESGLALAYEQYF.

The chain is built from TRBV7-9 and TRBJ2-2, with D possibly being TRBD1 (5 bases). The CDR3 has 16 residues. V was shortened by 5 bases and J by 6 bases, with 19 bases between the two germline ends. Germline CDR1 SEHNR, CDR2 FQNEAQ (reference sequence). The CDR3 spells CASSRIREGSAGELFF. CDR3 nucleotide sequence: TGTGCCAGCAGCCGAATCAGGGAAGGTTCCGCCGGGGAGCTGTTTTTT.

This clone was counted once. This chain links TRBV29-1 with TRBJ1-3, with D maybe TRBD1 (6 bases). The germline V gene has CDR1 SQVTM and CDR2 ANQGSEA. The length of the CDR3 is 16 residues. V lost 7 bases and J 4 bases, leaving 23 bases between the germline ends. Written as DNA, the CDR3 is TGCAGCGCTCACATCCCCAGACAGGAGCCGGGAAACACCATATATTTT. Translated, it gives CSAHIPRQEPGNTIYF.

This chain links TRBV27 with TRBJ2-7; 7 positions agree with TRBD1. The CDR3 has 13 amino acids. Looked up from germline, CDR1 is MNHEY and CDR2 is SMNVEV (reference sequence). V lost 8 bases, J lost 1 base, and 5 bases stayed unmatched. Here the CDR3 DNA reads TGTGCCAGCGGGTGGGACAGATCCTACGAGCAGTACTTC. This translates into CASGWDRSYEQYF.

The CDR3 is CASSPDSWSYEQYF. CDR3 sequence (DNA): TGTGCCAGCTCACCAGATTCGTGGAGCTACGAGCAGTACTTC. The chain links TRBV18 to TRBJ2-7; no clear D gene. Trimming shortened V by 2 bases and J by 3 bases, and 11 bases separated the two germline ends. Germline-derived CDR1 and CDR2 are KGHSH and LQKENI. There are 14 residues in the CDR3.

The CDR3 sequence: CASRRGNTEAFF. The CDR3 DNA sequence: TGTGCCAGTAGGCGGGGGAACACTGAAGCTTTCTTT. The gene calls are TRBV28 and TRBJ1-1; D not certain. V shed 9 bases and J shed 1 base, with 9 bases lying between them. The CDR3 totals 12 residues. Germline V CDR1 and CDR2: MDHEN, SYDVKM.

The V gene is TRBV19, the J gene TRBJ1-2; D possibly corresponds to TRBD1 (6 bases). Germline assignment: CDR1 LNHDA and CDR2 SQIVND (reference sequence). The V end was cut by 4 bases, the J end by 3 bases, with 9 bases between. This CDR3 region has 13 residues. CDR3 loop: CASSKGEDYGYTF. CDR3 bases: TGTGCCAGTAGTAAGGGGGAGGACTATGGCTACACCTTC.

This chain uses TRBV5-8 with TRBJ1-5; D might be TRBD1 (5 bases). The CDR3 runs 16 residues. Trimming stripped 4 bases from V and 6 bases from J, with 20 bases between. Germline-derived CDR1 and CDR2 are SGHTS and YDEGEE. The CDR3 DNA follows: TGTGCCAGCAGCCCCATCGCGGGGCCCTTGAGTCAGCCCCAGCATTTT. Translated, it gives CASSPIAGPLSQPQHF.

V gene TRBV6-1 combines with J gene TRBJ2-3; 10 bases fit TRBD1. Germline assignment: CDR1 MNHNS and CDR2 SASEGT. This CDR3 spans 15 amino acids. Unmatched junction bases numbered 6, after V lost 5 bases and J lost 4 bases. The CDR3 spells CASSSGTGVPDTQYF. CDR3 nucleotide sequence: TGTGCCAGCAGTTCCGGGACAGGGGTTCCAGATACGCAGTATTTT.

This chain links TRBV20-1 with TRBJ2-5, with D unresolved. The CDR3 has 11 amino acids. The germline gives CDR1 DFQATT, CDR2 SNEGSKA (reference sequence). The V and J ends lost 5 bases and 5 bases respectively, with 9 bases between them. The CDR3 DNA reads TGCAGTGCTCTGCGGCGCGAGACCCAGTACTTC. Amino acids: CSALRRETQYF.

The J gene is TRBJ1-2, the V gene TRBV6-1; D is possibly TRBD1 (5 bases). The CDR3 is 13 residues long. V was shortened by 3 bases and J by 5 bases, with 10 bases between the two germline ends. Germline CDR1 and CDR2: MNHNS and SASEGT. This CDR3 reads CASSERGVYGYTF. CDR3 nucleotides: TGTGCCAGCAGTGAGCGAGGGGTATATGGCTACACCTTC.

The chain uses TRBV2 and TRBJ2-7; TRBD2 agrees at 14 bases. V was pared by 8 bases and J by 6 bases, with 3 bases of the junction left unmatched. Germline V gene data show CDR1 as SNHLY and CDR2 as FYNNEI. This CDR3 has 13 amino acids. CDR3 sequence (DNA): TGTGCCAGCGTGACTAGCGGGAGGGTCGAGCAGTACTTC. This sequence encodes CASVTSGRVEQYF. Combining the CDR3 with reference TRBV2 and TRBJ2-7 gives the whole variable domain EPEVTQTPSHQVTQMGQEVILRCVPISNHLYFYWYRQILGQKVEFLVSFYNNEISEKSEIFDDQFSVERPDGSNFTLKIRSTKLEDSAMYFCASVTSGRVEQYFGPGTRLTVT.

The V call is TRBV19, the J call TRBJ2-2; 9 nucleotides agree with TRBD2. CDR3 length equals 17 residues. V was pared by 3 bases and J by 1 base, with 6 bases of the junction left unmatched. Germline CDR1 LNHDA, CDR2 SQIVND (reference sequence). CDR3 in DNA: TGTGCCAGTAGTATTGTTGCGGGAGGGAGGAACACCGGGGAGCTGTTTTTT. Encoded protein: CASSIVAGGRNTGELFF.

The chain recombines TRBV11-2 with TRBJ2-1; the D is unclear. The germline V and J ends were trimmed by 5 bases and 5 bases, with 10 bases remaining between them. The CDR3 covers 13 residues. Germline V lookup: CDR1 SGHAT, CDR2 FQNNGV. CDR3 region: CASSLAAHNEQFF. The CDR3 coding sequence is TGTGCCAGCAGCCTGGCGGCGCACAATGAGCAGTTCTTC.

The J gene is TRBJ2-3, the V gene TRBV18; D remains unclear. In germline, CDR1 is KGHSH, CDR2 LQKENI. This CDR3 is 14 amino acids long. Trimming took off 3 bases at V and 0 bases at J, with 7 bases between the two ends. In DNA, the CDR3 is TGTGCCAGCTCACCGGTCGGGAGCACAGATACGCAGTATTTT. It specifies CASSPVGSTDTQYF.